The TCR beta chain under discussion was sequenced for a study of human T cells and chemical hapten exposure. Study findings and constraints: There were significantly more large CDR3 similarity clusters among expanded TCRs than among controls. Each of the donors had alopecia, so their immune responses may not resemble those of healthy people.

Stated time point: patch test 1, 2 weeks after DPC sensitization. Treatment here: therapeutic diphenylcyclopropenone sensitization with weekly scalp DPC. Patients had alopecia, were aged 18 to 70, and were not pregnant. Someone pulled total RNA out of unfractionated whole blood. Ten or more counts support this clonotype. Its target is unknown. TCRdb ran MiXCR on the RACE reads and lists one entry per CDR3 protein. The table includes 370,000 or so distinct CDR3 sequences, nearly 5% detected once. V was shortened by 5 bases and J by 0 bases, with 13 bases between the two germline ends. Germline CDR1 reads MNHEY; CDR2 reads SVGEGT. This CDR3 spans 15 amino acids.

The specimen was whole blood, collected in connection with sensitization to the hapten diphenylcyclopropenone (DPC). J is TRBJ1-1 and V is TRBV6-2 or TRBV6-3; tentatively, D is TRBD1 (5 bases). This TCR came from a woman in her fifties or sixties with alopecia areata. Some clones in this sample may be carry-over from other donors' samples. CDR3 protein: CASSPDSYLNTEAFF. The CDR3 DNA sequence: TGTGCCAGCAGTCCTGACAGTTATCTGAACACTGAAGCTTTCTTT.